Sequencing of this T cell receptor beta chain was carried out in a study of cytomegalovirus exposure and HLA in healthy donors. Amplification used 60 Vbeta primers and 13 Jbeta primers. The protocol was immunoSEQ multiplex PCR, while the TCRdb copy is restricted to in-frame clones and leaves out a portion. The table lists 150,000 or so clones, about 72% of them singletons. In its sample, this clone was seen once. Deletions cut 0 bases from V and 4 bases from J, with 13 bases between. The CDR3 consists of 15 residues. Germline CDR1 and CDR2: SGDLS and YYNGEE. This TCR was sampled from a girl aged 5-17 years in good health and CMV-seronegative. Material for sequencing was PBMCs. J is TRBJ2-5 and V is TRBV9, with D tentatively TRBD2 (7 bases). The CDR3 DNA follows: TGTGCCAGCAGCGTAGGGGGAGGGGGGGGAGAGACCCAGTACTTC. Encoded protein: CASSVGGGGGETQYF.